The clone carrying this T cell receptor (beta chain) showed up just a few times. The antigen is unknown. Researchers reported that TCR beta cDNA libraries carried unique molecular identifiers. TCRdb itself ran the PCR reads through MiXCR, one entry per CDR3 protein. In the table there are 450,000 to 700,000 distinct CDR3 sequences, about 44% of which are singletons. The V gene's germline CDR1 is SEHNR and CDR2 FQNEAQ (reference sequence). The CDR3 is made up of 15 amino acids. J lost 3 bases, V lost 4 bases, and 6 bases had no gene match. The data are from a study of post-analysis software for immune sequencing data. Whole-study findings and limits: Those with multiple sclerosis, the patient group, showed significantly lower normalized Chao1 diversity than controls. Among roughly 5 TRBV segments more frequent in patients than controls were TRBV5-6, TRBV5-1 and TRBV20-1. Co-batched samples clustered tightly together by F measure.

The TCR originated in a girl under 18 with multiple sclerosis. The sequenced material came from blood. The chain is built from TRBV7-9 and TRBJ2-7, with 10 nucleotides matching TRBD1. CDR3 in DNA: TGTGCCAGCAGCTCGCCGGACAGGGGGATCTACGAGCAGTACTTC. Its translation: CASSSPDRGIYEQYF.